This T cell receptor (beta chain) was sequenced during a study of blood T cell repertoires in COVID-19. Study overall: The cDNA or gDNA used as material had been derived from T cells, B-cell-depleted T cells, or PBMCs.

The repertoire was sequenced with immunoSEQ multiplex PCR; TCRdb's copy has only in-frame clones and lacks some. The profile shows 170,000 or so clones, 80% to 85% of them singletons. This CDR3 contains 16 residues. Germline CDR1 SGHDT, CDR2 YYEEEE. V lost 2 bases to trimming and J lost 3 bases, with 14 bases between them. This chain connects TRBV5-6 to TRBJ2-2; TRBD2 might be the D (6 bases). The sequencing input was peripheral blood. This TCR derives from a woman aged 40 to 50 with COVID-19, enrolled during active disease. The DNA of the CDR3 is TGTGCCAGCAGCTTTAGCCTCGGCGGGGACACCGGGGAGCTGTTTTTT. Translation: CASSFSLGGDTGELFF. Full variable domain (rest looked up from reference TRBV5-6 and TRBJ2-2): DAGVTQSPTHLIKTRGQQVTLRCSPKSGHDTVSWYQQALGQGPQFIFQYYEEEERQRGNFPDRFSGHQFPNYSSELNVNALLLGDSALYLCASSFSLGGDTGELFFGEGSRLTVL.